This entry concerns a single T cell receptor (beta chain). Its antigen is not known. Germline CDR1 and CDR2: SGHVS and FNYEAQ. The CDR3 is 15 amino acids. Trimming left V 5 bases short and J 1 base short, with 13 bases between. This sample is drawn from a study of Tregs in tolerant kidney transplant recipients. Points from the study as a whole: Activated donor B cell expansion appeared to reveal the most relevant donor-specific TCRbeta repertoire.

The data were produced by immunoSEQ multiplex PCR, yet TCRdb's version contains in-frame clones alone and is incomplete. The profile shows 200,000 to 300,000 clones, about 86% of them singletons. The sequenced material came from CD4+ T cells from blood. The V call is TRBV7-6, the J call TRBJ2-3; D is ambiguous. The source is a human donor in good health. Here the CDR3 DNA reads TGTGCCAGCAGCCCCCGGGTTGATGGCACAGATACGCAGTATTTT. Protein product: CASSPRVDGTDTQYF.